This T cell receptor beta chain was observed in a study of blood T cell repertoires in COVID-19. Study in general: Material from acute and convalescent COVID-19 was sourced from the United States, Italy and Spain. Nucleic acid was either cDNA or gDNA, and it came from T cells, B-cell-depleted T cells, or PBMCs.

Under the authors' procedure: Reference gene primer amplification in the assay estimated nucleated cell counts. This table comes from immunoSEQ multiplex PCR, and its TCRdb copy is limited to in-frame clones, with some not included. For V, J and clone size, that table is used; D and trimming come from the DNA. The sample records roughly 110,000 clones, 85% to 90% being singletons. The germline CDR1 and CDR2 sequences are SEHNR and FQNEAQ (reference sequence). The V end lost 0 bases, the J end lost 5 bases, and 6 bases lay between the germline ends. The CDR3 contains 13 residues. This TCR was recovered from a human donor with acute or convalescent COVID-19. The donor label of this sample is uncertain. Source material: peripheral blood. The chain links TRBV7-9 to TRBJ2-3; D is unresolved. This CDR3 reads CASSLALGDTQYF. As DNA, the CDR3 is TGTGCCAGCAGCTTAGCTCTAGGAGATACGCAGTATTTT.